Sequencing of this T cell receptor (beta chain) was carried out in a study of T cell changes during pregnancy in multiple sclerosis. TCRdb keeps only in-frame clones here, not all; method: immunoSEQ multiplex PCR. The table lists tens of thousands of clones, 90% to 95% of them singletons. Germline CDR1 reads SQVTM; CDR2 reads ANQGSEA. This CDR3 region has 12 residues. V was pared by 4 bases and J by 2 bases, with 8 bases between. Sequencing used CD8+ T cells from peripheral blood mononuclear cells, obtained before pregnancy. The sequence derives from a female donor with multiple sclerosis, enrolled in a pregnancy study. The rearrangement links TRBV29-1 to TRBJ2-5; D is perhaps TRBD2 (5 bases). The CDR3 region is CSVAGGQETQYF. For the CDR3, the DNA is TGCAGCGTTGCCGGCGGGCAAGAGACCCAGTACTTC.